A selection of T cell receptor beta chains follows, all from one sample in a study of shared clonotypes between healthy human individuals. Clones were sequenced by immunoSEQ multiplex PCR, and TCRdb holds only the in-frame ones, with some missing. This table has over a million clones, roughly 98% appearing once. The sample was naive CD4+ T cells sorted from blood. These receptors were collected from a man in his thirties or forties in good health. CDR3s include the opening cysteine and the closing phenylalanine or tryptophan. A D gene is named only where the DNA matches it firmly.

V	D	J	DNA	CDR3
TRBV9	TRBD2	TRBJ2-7	TGTGCCAGCAGCGTAGCCGGGAGGAGCTACGAGCAGTACTTC	CASSVAGRSYEQYF
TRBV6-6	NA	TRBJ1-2	TGTGCCAGCAGTTACTCAGGGCAGGGGTTGGGCTACACCTTC	CASSYSGQGLGYTF
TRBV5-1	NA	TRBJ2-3	TGCGCCAGCAGCTTGGATGCTCCGACAGTCGGCACAGATACGCAGTATTTT	CASSLDAPTVGTDTQYF
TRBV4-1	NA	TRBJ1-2	TGCGCCAGCAGCCAAGCAACAGGGATCATCTATGGCTACACCTTC	CASSQATGIIYGYTF
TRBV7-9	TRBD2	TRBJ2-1	TGTGCCAGCAGCTCCCGGACTAGCGGGAGTGGTGCCTACAATGAGCAGTTCTTC	CASSSRTSGSGAYNEQFF
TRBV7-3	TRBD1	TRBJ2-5	TGTGCCAGCAGCTTAATGGGACAGGGGGAGACCCAGTACTTC	CASSLMGQGETQYF
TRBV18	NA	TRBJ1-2	TGTGCCAGCACCGTCAGTGGGACGGACTATGGCTACACCTTC	CASTVSGTDYGYTF
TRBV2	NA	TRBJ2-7	TGTGCCAGCAGTGAATATGTGGGACAATGGGTGGGGGAGCAGTACTTC	CASSEYVGQWVGEQYF
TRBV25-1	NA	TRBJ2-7	TGTGCCAGCAGTGGATCCCCCCCGGGGCTTACGTACGAGCAGTACTTC	CASSGSPPGLTYEQYF
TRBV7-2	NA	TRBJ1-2	TGTGCCAGTTTATGGGCAGGGATAAAAGGTGGCTACACCTTC	CASLWAGIKGGYTF
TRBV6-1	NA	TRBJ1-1	TGTGCCAGCAGAGTGGGACGGCTGAACACTGAAGCTTTCTTT	CASRVGRLNTEAFF
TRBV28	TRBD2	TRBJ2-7	TGTGCCAGCAGTTTAAACCTTAGGACTAGCGGGTCTCTGTTAGAGCAGTACTTC	CASSLNLRTSGSLLEQYF
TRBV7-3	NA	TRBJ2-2	TGTGCCAGCAGCTTAGGATCCGGGGAGCTGTTTTTT	CASSLGSGELFF
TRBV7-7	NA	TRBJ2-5	TGTGCTAGCGAAAGGCAGGAAGGGACCCAGTACTTC	CASERQEGTQYF
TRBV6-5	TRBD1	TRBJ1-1	TGTGCCAGCAGGCGACAGGGGGGCACTGAAGCTTTCTTT	CASRRQGGTEAFF
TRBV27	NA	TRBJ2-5	TGTGCCAGCAGTGCCAACCGACTAGCGGGACAGGGGGAGACCCAGTACTTC	CASSANRLAGQGETQYF
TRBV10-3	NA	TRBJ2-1	TGTGCCATCAGTGAGTCCCAGTTGCGGACAAAAGACAATGAGCAGTTCTTC	CAISESQLRTKDNEQFF
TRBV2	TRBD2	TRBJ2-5	TGTGCCAGCACTGTAACCTCCGGGACTAGCACGAAGACCCAGTACTTC	CASTVTSGTSTKTQYF
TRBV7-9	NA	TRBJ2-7	TGTGCCAGCAGCTCCGATGGACGGGCGAGTTGGCAGTACTTC	CASSSDGRASWQYF
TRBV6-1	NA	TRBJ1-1	TGTGCCAGCACCCCTGGGGGTGCTCTAACTGAAGCTTTCTTT	CASTPGGALTEAFF
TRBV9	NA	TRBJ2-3	TGTGCCAGCAGCGTAGGTGGTAGCACAGATACGCAGTATTTT	CASSVGGSTDTQYF
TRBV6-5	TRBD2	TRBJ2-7	TGTGCCAGCAGATCGGGAGGGGCTATCTCCTACGAGCAGTACTTC	CASRSGGAISYEQYF
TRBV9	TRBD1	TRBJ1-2	TGTGCCAGCAGCGCCCAGGGGGGGGCCTATGGCTACACCTTC	CASSAQGGAYGYTF